This TCR beta chain originates from a study of blood T cell repertoires in COVID-19. Study background: Samples came from the United States, Italy and Spain, spanning acute and convalescent COVID-19. T cells, B-cell-depleted T cells, or PBMCs supplied cDNA or gDNA.

Authors' data handling: Amplified reference gene primers provided the basis for estimating nucleated cell counts. Repertoires were generated with immunoSEQ multiplex PCR, while TCRdb's copy carries only in-frame clones and drops some. The V and J calls and the clone size are those of that table, but D and trimming were determined from the DNA. The data contain over 50,000 clones, 75% to 95% of them singletons. CDR1 and CDR2 from the germline V gene are MGHDK and SYGVNS. This CDR3 is 13 amino acids long. V gave up 2 bases and J gave up 4 bases; unmatched junction bases: 0. The sequenced material came from peripheral blood. The TCR comes from a man between 45 and 60 years old with active COVID-19. The V call is TRBV25-1, the J call TRBJ1-2; 8 nucleotides align to TRBD1. The CDR3 region is CASSEQGAYGYTF. The DNA for the CDR3 is TGTGCCAGCAGTGAACAGGGGGCCTATGGCTACACCTTC.